Listed below are T cell receptor beta chains from one sample, sequenced in a study of cytomegalovirus exposure and HLA in healthy donors. Assay used: immunoSEQ multiplex PCR; TCRdb lists only in-frame clones, some missing. Found here are 120,000 or so clones, 75% to 85% of them singletons; the top ten hold more than 8%. Sequenced sample: PBMCs. These receptors all come from a man aged 25-45 years in good health and CMV-seropositive. CDR3s include the opening cysteine and the closing phenylalanine or tryptophan. D genes are given only for firm matches. Clone size is not always given. Where it is, it says once, few, many or a class for expanded clones.

V gene	D gene	clone size	J gene	CDR3 protein	CDR3 DNA
TRBV29-1	-	-	TRBJ2-5	CSVVLDSSETQYF	TGCAGCGTTGTCCTTGACAGCTCAGAGACCCAGTACTTC
TRBV4-1	-	once	TRBJ1-1	CASSQGGARMNTEAFF	TGCGCCAGCAGCCAAGGGGGCGCCAGGATGAACACTGAAGCTTTCTTT
TRBV7-9	-	-	TRBJ2-3	CASTRGISSTDTQYF	TGTGCCAGCACCCGAGGGATTTCTAGCACAGATACGCAGTATTTT
TRBV28	TRBD2	once	TRBJ2-7	CASSPHPALRGISSYEQYF	TGTGCCAGCAGCCCGCACCCCGCTCTGCGGGGGATTAGCTCCTACGAGCAGTACTTC
TRBV5-6	TRBD1	-	TRBJ1-2	CASSLLVRQGANYGYTF	TGTGCCAGCAGCTTGTTAGTTCGACAGGGCGCTAACTATGGCTACACCTTC
TRBV6-6	TRBD2	-	TRBJ2-7	CASSGGGGFVEQYF	TGTGCCAGCAGCGGTGGCGGGGGGTTCGTTGAGCAGTACTTC
TRBV7-6	-	-	TRBJ1-1	CASSLPGSNTEAFF	TGTGCCAGCAGCTTGCCCGGGAGTAACACTGAAGCTTTCTTT
TRBV5-1	TRBD2	-	TRBJ2-2	CASSLDGGTNTGELFF	TGCGCCAGCAGCTTGGACGGGGGGACGAACACCGGGGAGCTGTTTTTT
TRBV28	-	-	TRBJ1-2	CASSFSGEYYGYTF	TGTGCCAGCAGTTTCTCAGGGGAATACTATGGCTACACCTTC
TRBV27	TRBD1	-	TRBJ2-3	CASSSYPGQGPDTQYF	TGTGCCAGCAGTTCCTACCCGGGACAGGGGCCAGATACGCAGTATTTT
TRBV7-8	-	few	TRBJ1-5	CASSLVRGSGNQPQHF	TGTGCCAGCAGCTTAGTGCGGGGGTCGGGCAATCAGCCCCAGCATTTT
TRBV6-6	-	-	TRBJ1-1	CASKRAATSMNTEAFF	TGTGCCAGCAAGAGGGCAGCTACCTCGATGAACACTGAAGCTTTCTTT